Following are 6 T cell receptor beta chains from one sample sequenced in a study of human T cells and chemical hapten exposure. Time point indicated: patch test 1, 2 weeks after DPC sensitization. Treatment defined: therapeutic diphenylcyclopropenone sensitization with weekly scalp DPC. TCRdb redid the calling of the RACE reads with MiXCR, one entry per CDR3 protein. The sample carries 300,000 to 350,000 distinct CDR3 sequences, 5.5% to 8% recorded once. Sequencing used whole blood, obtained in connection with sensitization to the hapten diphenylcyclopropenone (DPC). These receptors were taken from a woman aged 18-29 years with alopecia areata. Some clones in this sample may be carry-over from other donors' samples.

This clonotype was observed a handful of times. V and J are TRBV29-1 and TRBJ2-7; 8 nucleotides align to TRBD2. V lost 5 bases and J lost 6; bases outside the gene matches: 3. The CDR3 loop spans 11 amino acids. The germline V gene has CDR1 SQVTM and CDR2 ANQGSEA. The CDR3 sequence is CSVPGLGEQYF. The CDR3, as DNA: TGCAGCGTTCCGGGACTAGGCGAGCAGTACTTC.

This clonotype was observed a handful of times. The CDR3 loop reads CASSYSPDSNQPQHF. CDR3 sequence (DNA): TGTGCCAGCAGTTACTCGCCAGATAGCAATCAGCCCCAGCATTTT. The chain uses TRBV6-2 or TRBV6-3 and TRBJ1-5, with D unresolved. This CDR3 comprises 15 residues. V was clipped by 0 bases and J by 0 bases, with 6 bases between them. Germline lookup yields CDR1 MNHEY and CDR2 SVGEGT.

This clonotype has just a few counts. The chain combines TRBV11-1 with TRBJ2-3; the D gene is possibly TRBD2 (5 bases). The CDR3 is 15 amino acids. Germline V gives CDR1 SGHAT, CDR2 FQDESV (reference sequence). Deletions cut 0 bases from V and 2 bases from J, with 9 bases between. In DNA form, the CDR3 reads TGTGCCAGCAGCTTAGCCCGGACTCTCACAGATACGCAGTATTTT. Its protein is CASSLARTLTDTQYF.

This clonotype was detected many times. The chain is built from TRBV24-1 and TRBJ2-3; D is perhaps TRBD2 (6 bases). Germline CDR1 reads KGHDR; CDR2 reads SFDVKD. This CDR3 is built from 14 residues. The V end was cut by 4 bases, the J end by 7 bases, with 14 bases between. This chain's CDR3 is CATSEAGLRNTQYF. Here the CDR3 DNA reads TGTGCCACCAGTGAGGCGGGGTTGAGAAATACGCAGTATTTT.

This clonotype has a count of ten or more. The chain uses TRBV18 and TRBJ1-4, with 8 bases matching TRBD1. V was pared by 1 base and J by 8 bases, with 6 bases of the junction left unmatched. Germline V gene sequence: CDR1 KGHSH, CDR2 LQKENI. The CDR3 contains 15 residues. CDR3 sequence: CASSPRTGRGEKLFF. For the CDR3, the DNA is TGTGCCAGCTCACCACGGACAGGGAGGGGAGAAAAACTGTTTTTT. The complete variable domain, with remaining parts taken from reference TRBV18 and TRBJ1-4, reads NAGVMQNPRHLVRRRGQEARLRCSPMKGHSHVYWYRQLPEEGLKFMVYLQKENIIDESGMPKERFSAEFPKEGPSILRIQQVVRGDSAAYFCASSPRTGRGEKLFFGSGTQLSVL.

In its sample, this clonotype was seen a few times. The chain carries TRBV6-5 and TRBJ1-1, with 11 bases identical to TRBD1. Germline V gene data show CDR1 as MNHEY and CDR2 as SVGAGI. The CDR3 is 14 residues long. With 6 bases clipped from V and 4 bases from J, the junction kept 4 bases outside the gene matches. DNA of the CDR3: TGTGCCAGCAGATATGGGACAGGGGGCACTGAAGCTTTCTTT. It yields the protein CASRYGTGGTEAFF.